This T cell receptor beta chain comes out of a study of T cell responses to AZD1222 COVID-19 vaccine. The V gene end was trimmed by 3 bases and the J gene end by 3 bases; junction bases not matched to a gene: 4. This CDR3 contains 14 residues. The V gene's germline CDR1 is LNHDA and CDR2 SQIVND (reference sequence). TCRdb's copy holds only in-frame clones and misses some; the assay was immunoSEQ multiplex PCR. This sample yields under 150,000 clones, of which about 90% are seen a single time; 5% to 6.5% belongs to the top ten. The rearrangement uses TRBV19 and TRBJ1-1; 7 bases are a match to TRBD1. Specimen: peripheral blood, collected on day 0 of AZD1222 vaccination. The receptor's source is an adult in good health. The CDR3 sequence: CASSITGVDTEAFF. The CDR3 nucleotides are TGTGCCAGTAGTATCACAGGGGTGGACACTGAAGCTTTCTTT.